This T cell receptor beta chain was identified during a study of blood T cell repertoires in COVID-19. Overall study: The United States, Italy and Spain provided the acute and convalescent COVID-19 samples.

The length of the CDR3 is 15 residues. Germline CDR1 and CDR2: SNHLY and FYNNEI. V was clipped by 11 bases and J by 0 bases; unmatched bases: 10. Source study methods: Reference gene primer amplification gave nucleated cell count estimates. Profiled with immunoSEQ multiplex PCR; TCRdb holds only in-frame clones, not every one. That table furnishes V, J and clone size, whereas the DNA furnished D and trimming. Counted here are about 70,000 clones, nearly 80% occurring once; the ten biggest clones make up 5.5% to 7%. This receptor was identified in an older woman with acute or convalescent COVID-19. The chain recombines TRBV2 with TRBJ1-3; TRBD1 aligns across 7 bases. Material for sequencing was peripheral blood. In DNA form, the CDR3 reads TGTGCCTGCGGACAGGCCCTCACCTCTGGAAACACCATATATTTT. As protein: CACGQALTSGNTIYF.